The next 24 T cell receptor beta chains were all read from a single sample in a study of patients and donors after allogeneic stem cell transplantation (dated by TCRdb to the early 2020s). Libraries were prepared through RT-PCR. TCRdb shows the sequencer as NextSeq 550. In-frame beta chains were kept once TCRdb had trimmed the public reads at Q25 with fastp and called clones with MiXCR. Here each entry gathers all rows of one CDR3 protein and keeps the most common genes and DNA. Within this sample are hundreds of thousands of distinct CDR3 sequences, with 16% of them counted one time only. The top ten hold 7.2% of the sample. Sequences were obtained from blood, either unsorted or a sorted T cell fraction (not recorded which). The receptors originated from a human donor who was either an allogeneic HSCT recipient or a stem cell or donor lymphocyte infusion donor (not recorded which). It is not recorded whose cells these are; they may come from a transplant donor.

This rearrangement joins TRBV6-1 to TRBJ2-5; no definite D call. The germline V gene encodes CDR1 MNHNS and CDR2 SASEGT. V shed 10 bases and J shed 7 bases, with 22 bases lying between them. There are 14 residues in the CDR3. The DNA for the CDR3 is TGTGCCATCAAGGGCGGTCCAGAGAAGGGGACCCAGTACTTC. It encodes CAIKGGPEKGTQYF.

The chain couples TRBV28 to TRBJ2-3; 9 bases fit TRBD2. CDR3 size: 15 residues. Germline CDR1 is MDHEN and CDR2 is SYDVKM. The V and J ends lost 6 bases and 4 bases, in that order; junction bases with no gene match: 8. Written as DNA, the CDR3 is TGTGCCAGCAGCCTAGCGGGAATTGGAGCAGATACGCAGTATTTT. Its translation: CASSLAGIGADTQYF.

For this clonotype: The junction does not match germline at one end; this may be a read error. This sequence joins TRBV7-9 and TRBJ1-6, with D perhaps TRBD1 (5 bases). Germline V gives CDR1 SEHNR, CDR2 FQNEAQ (reference sequence). This CDR3 contains 16 residues. This CDR3 is CASSLGGHTYNSPLHF. CDR3 nucleotides: TGTGCCAGCAGTTTAGGTGGACACACCTATAATTCACCCCTCCACTTT.

In its sample, this clonotype was seen many times. The chain joins TRBV24-1 to TRBJ2-1; TRBD2 agrees at 10 bases. Losses at the gene ends were 4 bases for V and 4 bases for J; bases not matched to a gene: 6. Germline assignment: CDR1 KGHDR and CDR2 SFDVKD. CDR3 size: 16 residues. DNA for the CDR3: TGTGCCACCAGTGACCCTAGCGGGAGCTCATACAATGAGCAGTTCTTC. Translated: CATSDPSGSSYNEQFF.

This clonotype was picked up many times. This rearrangement joins TRBV29-1 to TRBJ2-5; D might be TRBD1 or TRBD2, each matching 6 bases. V was pared by 7 bases and J by 6 bases, with 15 bases between. CDR1 SQVTM and CDR2 ANQGSEA come from the germline V gene. CDR3 length: 12 residues. DNA for the CDR3: TGCAGCGCCCATCCGGGGGCCAAGACCCAGTACTTC. It encodes CSAHPGAKTQYF.

V usage is TRBV4-2 and J usage is TRBJ2-2, with D hard to call. Trimming pared 1 base from V and 3 bases from J, leaving 12 bases between. Germline loops: CDR1 LGHNA, CDR2 YNFKEQ. The CDR3 has 16 residues. Written as DNA, the CDR3 is TGTGCCAGCAGCCAAGGTTCACATCCGGACACCGGGGAGCTGTTTTTT. Translation gives CASSQGSHPDTGELFF.

This clonotype was observed at least ten times. The rearrangement uses TRBV28 and TRBJ2-1; D might be TRBD2 (6 bases). The germline CDR1 and CDR2 sequences are MDHEN and SYDVKM. The CDR3 extends over 15 amino acids. Trimming cost V 2 bases and J 7 bases, with 15 bases left between them. DNA for the CDR3: TGTGCCAGCAGTTTAGAAGGGAGTGGGGGGAATGAGCAGTTCTTC. It encodes CASSLEGSGGNEQFF.

This clonotype has a handful of counts. The rearrangement uses TRBV12-5 and TRBJ2-7, with D unresolved. The germline V gene has CDR1 LGHNT and CDR2 FRNRAP. Trimming pared 5 bases from V and 3 bases from J, leaving 8 bases between. The CDR3 has 12 amino acids. CDR3 residues: CASGIDGYEQYF. The CDR3 coding sequence is TGTGCTAGTGGTATCGACGGCTACGAGCAGTACTTC.

The CDR3 protein is CASSPRGDRENIQYF. CDR3 bases: TGTGCCAGCTCACCCCGGGGGGACAGAGAAAACATTCAGTACTTC. The chain carries TRBV18 and TRBJ2-4; D tentatively reads TRBD1 or TRBD2 (7 bases each). V was cut by 3 bases and J by 5 bases, with 14 bases left in between. The germline gives CDR1 KGHSH, CDR2 LQKENI. CDR3 length equals 15 residues.

The chain couples TRBV3-1 to TRBJ2-5, with 13 bases that match TRBD2. J was trimmed by 3 bases and V by 1 base; bases with no gene match: 5. The germline gives CDR1 LGHDT, CDR2 YNNKEL (reference sequence). This CDR3 comprises 17 residues. CDR3 sequence (DNA): TGTGCCAGCAGCCAAGCTGTAGGACTAGCGGGGGAAGAGACCCAGTACTTC. Translated: CASSQAVGLAGEETQYF.

The genes are TRBV4-3 and TRBJ2-4, with D possibly called TRBD1 or TRBD2 (5 bases each). The V gene lost 0 bases and the J gene lost 8 bases, with 17 bases spanning the gap. The CDR3 length is 16 residues. CDR1 and CDR2 from the germline V gene are LGHNA and YSLEER. The CDR3 DNA sequence: TGCGCCAGCAGCCAAGATCGAGCGTCGCTGGGGGACATTCAGTACTTC. Encoded protein: CASSQDRASLGDIQYF.

This clonotype was counted only a few times. The J gene is TRBJ1-5, the V gene TRBV20-1; D not certain. Trimming stripped 3 bases from V and 2 bases from J, with 11 bases between. In germline, CDR1 is DFQATT, CDR2 SNEGSKA (reference sequence). The CDR3 sequence is 14 residues long. CDR3 protein: CSASGPEGNQPQHF. For the CDR3, the DNA is TGCAGTGCTAGTGGGCCCGAGGGCAATCAGCCCCAGCATTTT.

This clonotype showed up many times. V gene TRBV10-3 combines with J gene TRBJ2-2; D is possibly TRBD2 (5 bases). The ends were cut back, 11 bases at V and 0 bases at J, with 13 bases in the middle. There are 14 residues in the CDR3. Germline V gene lookup returns CDR1 ENHRY and CDR2 SYGVKD. This CDR3 reads CASKDSPNTGELFF. The CDR3 DNA reads TGTGCCTCCAAGGACTCTCCGAACACCGGGGAGCTGTTTTTT.

V and J are TRBV27 and TRBJ2-4, with 11 bases fitting TRBD2. J gave up 3 bases and V 0 bases, and 4 bases lay outside the gene matches. The CDR3 is 17 residues long. Germline CDR1 MNHEY, CDR2 SMNVEV (reference sequence). CDR3 loop: CASSLSSGRGGKNIQYF. The CDR3 region has the DNA TGTGCCAGCAGTTTATCTAGCGGGAGGGGGGGCAAAAACATTCAGTACTTC.

This clonotype was seen at least ten times. This chain connects TRBV4-2 to TRBJ2-3; TRBD2 is a possible D gene (5 bases). V gave up 4 bases and J gave up 2 bases, with 10 bases separating them. The CDR3 consists of 14 residues. Germline V lookup: CDR1 LGHNA, CDR2 YNFKEQ. This CDR3 reads CASSPGLNTDTQYF. The CDR3 bases are TGTGCCAGCAGCCCAGGACTTAACACAGATACGCAGTATTTT.

This clonotype came up a few times. The chain uses TRBV5-1 and TRBJ2-3; TRBD2 agrees at 11 bases. The CDR3 totals 15 residues. The V and J ends lost 1 base and 8 bases, in that order; junction bases with no gene match: 6. CDR1 and CDR2 (germline): SGHRS, YFSETQ. The CDR3 reads CASSLKLAGAGTQYF. The CDR3 coding sequence is TGCGCCAGCAGCTTGAAACTAGCGGGGGCAGGTACGCAGTATTTT.

The chain is built from TRBV14 and TRBJ2-2, with 9 bases lining up with TRBD2. This CDR3 is 17 amino acids long. Trimming removed 6 bases from V and 4 bases from J; junction bases left unmatched: 12. Germline lookup yields CDR1 SGHDN and CDR2 FVKESK. The CDR3 sequence is CASSYAGGFSSTGELFF. For the CDR3, the DNA is TGTGCCAGCAGTTACGCGGGGGGGTTCTCGAGCACCGGGGAGCTGTTTTTT.

This clonotype was counted between two and nine times. This rearrangement joins TRBV10-3 to TRBJ2-2, with TRBD1 matching 10 bases. The CDR3 runs to 16 residues. Germline V CDR1 and CDR2: ENHRY, SYGVKD. J was trimmed by 7 bases and V by 6 bases; bases with no gene match: 11. The CDR3 spells CAISDIRTGGNGELFF. The CDR3 nucleotides are TGTGCCATCAGCGATATCCGGACAGGGGGGAACGGGGAGCTGTTTTTT.

The chain carries TRBV2 and TRBJ2-1, with a weak D call TRBD2 (6 bases). V lost 7 bases and J 6 bases, leaving 19 bases between the germline ends. CDR1 is SNHLY and CDR2 is FYNNEI in the germline V gene. This CDR3 is 15 amino acids long. The CDR3 bases are TGTGCCAGCACCCGAGCGGGCGACCCCTTCAATGAGCAGTTCTTC. Translating it yields CASTRAGDPFNEQFF.

V and J are TRBV15 and TRBJ2-3, with TRBD1 matching 7 bases. Germline V lookup: CDR1 LNHNV, CDR2 YYDKDF (reference sequence). The V gene end was trimmed by 0 bases and the J gene end by 3 bases; junction bases not matched to a gene: 6. This CDR3 is 16 amino acids long. The DNA for the CDR3 is TGTGCCACCAGCAGAGATAAGGGGGCAGGGACAGATACGCAGTATTTT. It yields the protein CATSRDKGAGTDTQYF.

This chain uses TRBV5-1 with TRBJ2-7, with unresolved D. In germline, CDR1 is SGHRS, CDR2 YFSETQ. V lost 1 base to trimming and J lost 2 bases, with 10 bases between them. The CDR3 contains 14 residues. Written as DNA, the CDR3 is TGCGCCAGCAGCTTGTGGACGAGGCCCTACGAGCAGTACTTC. The encoded protein is CASSLWTRPYEQYF. Variable domain in full (rest from reference TRBV5-1 and TRBJ2-7): KAGVTQTPRYLIKTRGQQVTLSCSPISGHRSVSWYQQTPGQGLQFLFEYFSETQRNKGNFPGRFSGRQFSNSRSEMNVSTLELGDSALYLCASSLWTRPYEQYFGPGTRLTVT.

This clonotype appeared a few times. J is TRBJ2-7 and V is TRBV4-3; TRBD1 agrees at 8 bases. After removal of 1 base from V and 6 bases from J, the junction contained 8 bases not matched to a gene. There are 15 residues in the CDR3. CDR1 is LGHNA, CDR2 YSLEER, per germline. CDR3 nucleotide sequence: TGCGCCAGCAGCCAAGGGCAGGGGGCGACGGGCGAGCAGTACTTC. Its protein product is CASSQGQGATGEQYF.

The J gene is TRBJ2-1, the V gene TRBV27; tentatively, D is TRBD1 (6 bases). Trimming removed 7 bases from V and 4 bases from J, with 11 bases in between. Germline V gene sequence: CDR1 MNHEY, CDR2 SMNVEV (reference sequence). CDR3 length equals 13 residues. The DNA of the CDR3 is TGTGCCAGCATCGGGACACATTACAATGAGCAGTTCTTC. Translating gives CASIGTHYNEQFF.

In its sample, this clonotype was seen a few times. This rearrangement joins TRBV6-2 or TRBV6-3 to TRBJ2-7; no clear D. Germline assignment: CDR1 MNHEY and CDR2 SVGEGT. Trimming took 4 bases from V and 3 from J, leaving 10 bases between them. CDR3 size: 13 residues. The CDR3 coding sequence is TGTGCCAGCAGTTTACCCGGCAGCTACGAGCAGTACTTC. Translated: CASSLPGSYEQYF.